The 26 T cell receptor beta chains listed next were all sequenced from one sample in a study of blood T cells in healthy people across ages. For the second PCR, which ran for about 7 to 11 cycles, a sample-barcoded 5' primer and a J-beta primer mix were used. TCRdb fed the 5' RACE reads into MiXCR, producing one record per CDR3 protein. The table lists just under 900,000 distinct CDR3 sequences, about 30% of them singletons. The sequenced material came from blood. The receptors originated from a woman aged 80 or over in good health.

The chain links TRBV20-1 to TRBJ2-3, with D perhaps being TRBD1 or TRBD2 (5 bases each). Germline assignment: CDR1 DFQATT and CDR2 SNEGSKA (reference sequence). V was cut by 3 bases and J by 4 bases, with 17 bases left in between. The CDR3 has 15 residues. CDR3 region: CSASGGSSLSDTQYF. As DNA, the CDR3 is TGCAGTGCTAGTGGGGGTAGCTCTCTCTCAGATACGCAGTATTTT.

The chain employs TRBV24-1 and TRBJ2-1; a possible D gene is TRBD2 (5 bases). The CDR3 spans 16 residues. The germline gives CDR1 KGHDR, CDR2 SFDVKD. V was trimmed by 5 bases and J by 5 bases, leaving 18 bases between them. CDR3 region: CATSGRGRRTHNEQFF. As DNA, the CDR3 is TGTGCCACCAGTGGTCGGGGTCGGAGGACCCACAATGAGCAGTTCTTC.

The rearrangement uses TRBV30 and TRBJ2-3, with 7 nucleotides matching TRBD1. Per germline, CDR1 GTSNPN and CDR2 SVGIG (reference sequence). The CDR3 spans 16 residues. After removal of 2 bases from V and 1 base from J, the junction contained 9 bases not matched to a gene. The CDR3 loop is CAWSFTTGIRTDTQYF. The CDR3 DNA is TGTGCCTGGAGTTTCACGACAGGGATTCGCACAGATACGCAGTATTTT.

The chain links TRBV27 to TRBJ2-2; D uncertain. Germline V gives CDR1 MNHEY, CDR2 SMNVEV (reference sequence). Trimming took 3 bases from V and 0 from J, leaving 17 bases between them. The CDR3 runs 18 residues. As DNA, the CDR3 is TGTGCCAGCAGTTTGCGGCCATATGGACGGGCGAACACCGGGGAGCTGTTTTTT. Translation: CASSLRPYGRANTGELFF.

To note about this clonotype: This sequence may be a read error, since a much larger clone differs from it by one base. The chain carries TRBV12-3 or TRBV12-4 and TRBJ1-5, with a tentative D call TRBD1 (5 bases). The CDR3 covers 15 residues. In DNA form, the CDR3 reads TGTGCCAGCAGTTTATCGGGACTCAGGAATCAGCTCCAGCATTTT. The encoded protein is CASSLSGLRNQLQHF.

This clonotype has ten or more counts. This chain connects TRBV28 to TRBJ2-7; 7 positions agree with TRBD1. This CDR3 contains 15 residues. The V gene end was trimmed by 6 bases and the J gene end by 6 bases; junction bases not matched to a gene: 14. Looked up from germline, CDR1 is MDHEN and CDR2 is SYDVKM. The CDR3 reads CASRAQQGPYGEQYF. CDR3 in DNA: TGTGCCAGCAGAGCACAACAGGGGCCTTACGGCGAGCAGTACTTC.

This clonotype has more than one count but fewer than ten. A junction boundary mismatches the germline segment, possibly from a read error. The chain carries TRBV5-5 and TRBJ2-2, with TRBD2 as a possible D gene (6 bases). In germline, CDR1 is SGHKS, CDR2 YYEKEE (reference sequence). CDR3 size: 13 residues. This chain's CDR3 is CASSWGLTGERFF. DNA of the CDR3: TGTGCCAGCAGCTGGGGACTCACCGGGGAGCGGTTTTTT.

The rearrangement uses TRBV6-4 and TRBJ1-2; 9 nucleotides line up with TRBD1. The trim removed 6 bases at V and 5 bases at J, leaving 16 bases unmatched. In germline, CDR1 is MRHNA, CDR2 SNTAGT. The CDR3 extends over 17 amino acids. The CDR3 loop reads CASRVPGTGYLCYGYTF. Written as DNA, the CDR3 is TGTGCCAGCAGAGTTCCCGGGACAGGGTATCTTTGTTATGGCTACACCTTC.

This clonotype has just one count. The rearrangement links TRBV7-2 to TRBJ2-5, with D maybe TRBD2 (7 bases). The germline CDR1 and CDR2 sequences are SGHTA and FQGNSA. The CDR3 sequence is 14 residues long. The ends were cut back, 8 bases at V and 4 bases at J, with 17 bases in the middle. The CDR3, as DNA: TGTGCCAGCGCGGGCGGGGGCGGGCTAGAGACCCAGTACTTC. Its translation: CASAGGGGLETQYF.

Ten or more counts support this clonotype. The chain joins TRBV7-8 to TRBJ2-7; 10 bases are shared with TRBD1. There are 15 residues in the CDR3. Trimming took 2 bases from V and 4 from J; bases not matched to a gene: 5. From germline, CDR1 is SGHVS and CDR2 FQNEAQ. This CDR3 is CASSLMGQGTYEQYF. CDR3 nucleotides: TGTGCCAGCAGCTTAATGGGACAGGGGACGTACGAGCAGTACTTC.

This clonotype has a handful of counts. This sequence joins TRBV4-1 and TRBJ1-4; D is undetermined. Trimming left V 4 bases short and J 8 bases short, with 11 bases between. Looked up from germline, CDR1 is MGHRA and CDR2 is YSYEKL. CDR3 length: 13 amino acids. For the CDR3, the DNA is TGCGCCAGCAGCCTTACGTGGGGAGAAAAACTGTTTTTT. This sequence encodes CASSLTWGEKLFF.

Concerning this clonotype: This may be a read error, as it is one base from a much larger clone. This chain connects TRBV7-2 to TRBJ2-5; D is tentatively TRBD1 or TRBD2 (6 bases each). The V end was cut by 5 bases, the J end by 9 bases, with 25 bases between. CDR1 is SGHTA, CDR2 FQGNSA, per germline. The CDR3 sequence is 16 residues long. The CDR3 reads CASSLTSGALREAQYF. The CDR3 DNA sequence: TGTGCCAGCAGCCTAACCTCAGGGGCGCTGAGGGAGGCCCAGTACTTC. Variable domain in full (rest from reference TRBV7-2 and TRBJ2-5): GAGVSQSPSNKVTEKGKDVELRCDPISGHTALYWYRQSLGQGLEFLIYFQGNSAPDKSGLPSDRFSAERTGGSVSTLTIQRTQQEDSAVYLCASSLTSGALREAQYFGPGTRLLVL.

This clonotype was seen repeatedly, ten times or more. The chain recombines TRBV12-3 or TRBV12-4 with TRBJ1-2; possible D gene TRBD1, 5 bases. V was pared by 7 bases and J by 4 bases, with 22 bases between. The CDR3 covers 16 residues. This CDR3 reads CASTKRPPGLTYGYTF. In nucleotides, the CDR3 is TGTGCCAGCACTAAGAGACCCCCGGGACTGACCTATGGCTACACCTTC.

The V call is TRBV15, the J call TRBJ2-7, with D possibly being TRBD2 (6 bases). The CDR3 has 14 amino acids. Germline V gives CDR1 LNHNV, CDR2 YYDKDF (reference sequence). Trimming stripped 1 base from V and 1 base from J, with 8 bases between. CDR3 in amino acids: CATSRGGTSYEQYF. DNA for the CDR3: TGTGCCACCAGCAGAGGTGGGACTTCCTACGAGCAGTACTTC.

The rearrangement uses TRBV5-1 and TRBJ2-7; maybe TRBD1 (6 bases). The germline V and J ends were trimmed by 4 bases and 0 bases, with 17 bases remaining between them. The germline CDR1 and CDR2 sequences are SGHRS and YFSETQ. The CDR3 spans 16 residues. CDR3 residues: CASSRKPGQSSYEQYF. CDR3 DNA: TGCGCCAGCAGCCGGAAGCCTGGACAGAGCTCCTACGAGCAGTACTTC.

To note about this clonotype: Germline is not matched at one junction end, which may reflect a read error. The genes are TRBV4-3 and TRBJ2-5; the match to TRBD1 covers 9 bases. The CDR3 length is 17 residues. Germline loops: CDR1 LGHNA, CDR2 YSLEER. CDR3 bases: TGCGCCAGTAGCCAAGGGATCACAGGGGGCGATCGGTACAAGCAGTACTTC. It specifies CASSQGITGGDRYKQYF.

There are many counts of this clonotype. The CDR3 here is CASSETGLRNEQFF. The DNA for the CDR3 is TGCGCCAGCAGCGAAACAGGGCTTAGGAATGAGCAGTTCTTC. The chain recombines TRBV5-1 with TRBJ2-1; tentative D call: TRBD1 (6 bases). The germline CDR1 and CDR2 sequences are SGHRS and YFSETQ. With 4 bases removed from V and 7 bases from J, the gap between germline ends came to 15 bases. The CDR3 sequence is 14 residues long.

The chain recombines TRBV24-1 with TRBJ1-6; 10 bases fit TRBD1. Looked up from germline, CDR1 is KGHDR and CDR2 is SFDVKD. The CDR3 runs 15 residues. Trimming at V came to 4 bases and at J to 8 bases, leaving 4 bases not matched to a gene. CDR3 in DNA: TGTGCCACCAGTGAAGCCGGGACAGGGGATTCACCCCTCCACTTT. This gives the protein CATSEAGTGDSPLHF.

This clonotype has just a few counts. This chain uses TRBV19 with TRBJ2-1; TRBD1 matches 8 bases. The CDR3 has 14 amino acids. Germline V lookup: CDR1 LNHDA, CDR2 SQIVND (reference sequence). V trimming: 6 bases; J trimming: 2 bases; junction bases outside the gene matches: 3. The CDR3 DNA is TGTGCCAGTAGAGGACAGGGTGCCTACAATGAGCAGTTCTTC. Amino acids: CASRGQGAYNEQFF.

Note on this clonotype: Being one base from a much bigger clone, this may be a read error. The chain links TRBV7-2 to TRBJ1-2; D possibly corresponds to TRBD1 (5 bases). Looked up from germline, CDR1 is SGHTA and CDR2 is FQGNSA. The CDR3 length is 15 residues. Trimming took 2 bases from V and 7 from J, leaving 17 bases between them. This chain's CDR3 is CASSLRSRGRSGYTF. CDR3 bases: TGTGCCAGCAGCTTAAGGTCCCGGGGCAGGTCTGGCTACACCTTC. Full variable domain (missing parts from reference TRBV7-2 and TRBJ1-2): GAGVSQSPSNKVTEKGKDVELRCDPISGHTALYWYRQSLGQGLEFLIYFQGNSAPDKSGLPSDRFSAERTGGSVSTLTIQRTQQEDSAVYLCASSLRSRGRSGYTFGSGTRLTVV.

This chain joins TRBV6-1 and TRBJ2-3; the D gene could be TRBD1 or TRBD2 (5 bases each). Trimming took off 6 bases at V and 0 bases at J, with 16 bases between the two ends. Germline lookup yields CDR1 MNHNS and CDR2 SASEGT. The CDR3 loop spans 16 amino acids. CDR3 sequence: CASRGPRGGSTDTQYF. The CDR3 region has the DNA TGTGCCAGCAGGGGACCTCGTGGGGGAAGCACAGATACGCAGTATTTT.

Of note for this clonotype: Since a far larger clone is one base different, this is likely a read error. This sequence joins TRBV5-1 and TRBJ1-5; no clear D gene. CDR3 size: 14 residues. Between the trimmed V and J ends, which lost 3 bases and 2 bases, there was a span of 9 bases. The germline CDR1 and CDR2 sequences are SGHRS and YFSETQ. Written as DNA, the CDR3 is TGCGCCAGCAGCTGGGGAGATGGCAATCAGCCCCAGCATTTT. Amino acid sequence: CASSWGDGNQPQHF.

At least ten counts were recorded for this clonotype. The genes are TRBV6-1 and TRBJ2-7, with TRBD2 as a possible D gene (6 bases). Trimming left V 5 bases short and J 4 bases short, with 21 bases between. Germline lookup yields CDR1 MNHNS and CDR2 SASEGT. This CDR3 has 16 amino acids. CDR3 loop: CASSTPPGRGEYEQYF. The CDR3 DNA follows: TGTGCCAGCAGTACACCACCCGGACGCGGGGAATACGAGCAGTACTTC.

This sequence joins TRBV5-4 and TRBJ2-1, with TRBD2 as a possible D gene (6 bases). From germline, CDR1 is SGHNT and CDR2 YYREEE (reference sequence). Trimming took off 3 bases at V and 8 bases at J, with 15 bases between the two ends. This CDR3 is built from 14 residues. The CDR3 coding sequence is TGTGCCAGCAGCTCAACACCTAGCGTCGATGAGCAGTTCTTC. It specifies CASSSTPSVDEQFF.

V gene TRBV6-5 combines with J gene TRBJ2-7; 7 bases map to TRBD1. Germline V gene data show CDR1 as MNHEY and CDR2 as SVGAGI. The length of the CDR3 is 16 residues. Losses at the gene ends were 2 bases for V and 4 bases for J; bases not matched to a gene: 11. CDR3 region: CASSYGRETGAYEQYF. The CDR3 DNA reads as TGTGCCAGCAGTTACGGCCGGGAAACAGGGGCTTACGAGCAGTACTTC.

This clonotype has only a few counts. A much larger clone differs from this one at a single base, so this may be a read error. This sequence joins TRBV7-2 and TRBJ2-7; TRBD2 matches at 8 bases. Losses at the gene ends were 5 bases for V and 7 bases for J; bases not matched to a gene: 19. CDR1 SGHTA and CDR2 FQGNSA come from the germline V gene. The CDR3 loop spans 17 amino acids. The CDR3 sequence is CASSDGRGGLLYNEQYF. The CDR3 coding sequence is TGTGCCAGCAGCGACGGGAGGGGGGGCCTTCTTTACAATGAGCAGTACTTC.